The clone carrying this T cell receptor (beta chain) was observed a single time. This sample is part of a study of T cells in Graves' hyperthyroidism and ophthalmopathy. TCR beta CDR3 sequences were amplified from RNA transcripts. HTBI primers were used for first-round RT-PCR of the TCR CDR3. A single record per CDR3 protein comes from TCRdb applying MiXCR to the multiplex PCR reads. The data contain roughly 500,000 distinct CDR3 sequences, approximately 25% of them singletons. The CDR3 runs to 13 residues. V was trimmed by 1 base and J by 4 bases, leaving 10 bases between them. Germline V gives CDR1 DFQATT, CDR2 SNEGSKA (reference sequence).

The TCR was taken from a woman aged 30 to 39 with Graves' ophthalmopathy. The sequencing input was blood. The J gene is TRBJ1-1, the V gene TRBV20-1; the D is unclear. Written as DNA, the CDR3 is TGCAGTGCTAGAGGGAGGCCGGGCACTGAAGCTTTCTTT. It encodes CSARGRPGTEAFF.